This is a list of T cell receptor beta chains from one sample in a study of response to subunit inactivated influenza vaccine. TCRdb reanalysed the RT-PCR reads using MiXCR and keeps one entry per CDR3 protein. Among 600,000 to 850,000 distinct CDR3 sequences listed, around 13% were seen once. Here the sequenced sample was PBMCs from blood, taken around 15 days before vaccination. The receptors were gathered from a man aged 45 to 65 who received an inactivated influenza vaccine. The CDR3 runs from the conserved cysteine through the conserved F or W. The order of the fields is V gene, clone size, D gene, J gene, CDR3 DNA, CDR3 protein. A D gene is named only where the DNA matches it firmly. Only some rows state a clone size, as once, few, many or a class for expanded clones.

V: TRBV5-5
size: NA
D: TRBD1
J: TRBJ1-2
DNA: TGTGCCAGCAGCCAGACAGGGGACAGTACTAATGGCTACACCTTC
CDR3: CASSQTGDSTNGYTF

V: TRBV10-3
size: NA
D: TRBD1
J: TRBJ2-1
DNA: TGTGCCATCAGCCCGGGACAGGGACAAAACAATGAGCAGTTCTTC
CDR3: CAISPGQGQNNEQFF

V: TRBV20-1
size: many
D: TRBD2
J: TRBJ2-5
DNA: TGCAGTGCTAGATGGCTAGCGGGGGGAGAGACCCAGTACTTC
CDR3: CSARWLAGGETQYF

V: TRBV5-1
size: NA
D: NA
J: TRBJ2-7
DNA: TGCGCCAGCAGCGCCAATTTCTACGAGCAGTACTTC
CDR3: CASSANFYEQYF

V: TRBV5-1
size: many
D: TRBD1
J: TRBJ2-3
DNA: TGCGCCAGCAGAACCGGGACAGGGGGACCAGATACGCAGTATTTT
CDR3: CASRTGTGGPDTQYF

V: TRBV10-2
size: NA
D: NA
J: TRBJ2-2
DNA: TGCGCCAGCAGCCCGCCGGGGGGCCTGACCGGGGAGCTGTTTTTT
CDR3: CASSPPGGLTGELFF

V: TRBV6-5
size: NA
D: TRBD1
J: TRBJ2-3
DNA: TGTGCCAGCAGTTACCGGCAGGGGGGCACAGATACGCAGTATTTT
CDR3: CASSYRQGGTDTQYF

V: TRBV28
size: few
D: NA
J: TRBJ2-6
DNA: TGTGCCAGCAGTCCGCCTACAGGATCCTCTGGGGCCAACGTCCTGACTTTC
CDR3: CASSPPTGSSGANVLTF

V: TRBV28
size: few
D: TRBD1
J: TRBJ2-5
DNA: TGTGCCAGCAGTTTGGGACAGGGGGGCCAAGAGACCCAGTACTTC
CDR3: CASSLGQGGQETQYF

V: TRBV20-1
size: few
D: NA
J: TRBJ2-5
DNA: TGCAGTGCTAGAAGAGGGGCTCGGGAGACCCAGTACTTC
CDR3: CSARRGARETQYF

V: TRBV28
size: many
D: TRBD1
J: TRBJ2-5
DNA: TGTGCCAGCAGTTACCAACAGGGGGCAAGAGGGACCCAGTACTTC
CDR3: CASSYQQGARGTQYF

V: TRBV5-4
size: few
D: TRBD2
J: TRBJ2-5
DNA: TGTGCCAGCAGCTCACCCCCCGGGACTAGCGGTCAAGAGACCCAGTACTTC
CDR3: CASSSPPGTSGQETQYF

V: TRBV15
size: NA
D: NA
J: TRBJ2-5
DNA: TGTGCCACCAGCAGCAGGGTCGGAGAGACCCAGTACTTC
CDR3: CATSSRVGETQYF

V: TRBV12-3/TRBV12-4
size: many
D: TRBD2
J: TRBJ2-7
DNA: TGTGCCAGCAGTCCCGGGACTAGCGGGGGGACCTACGAGCAGTACTTC
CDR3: CASSPGTSGGTYEQYF

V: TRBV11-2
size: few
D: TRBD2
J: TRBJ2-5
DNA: TGTGCCAGCAGCCTCACCGGGACTAGCGGGGGGTCCCAAGAGACCCAGTACTTC
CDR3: CASSLTGTSGGSQETQYF

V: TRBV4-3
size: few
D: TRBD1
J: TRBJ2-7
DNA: TGCGCCAGCAGCCAAGACTGGGACAGTACCTACGAGCAGTACTTC
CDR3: CASSQDWDSTYEQYF

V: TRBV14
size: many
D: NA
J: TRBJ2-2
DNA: TGTGCCAGCAGCGCCCTCGGGGGAGCCGGGGAGCTGTTTTTT
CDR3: CASSALGGAGELFF

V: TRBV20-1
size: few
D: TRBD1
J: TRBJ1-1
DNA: TGCAGTGCTAGAGCTTGGGACAGGTACAACACTGAAGCTTTCTTT
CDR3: CSARAWDRYNTEAFF

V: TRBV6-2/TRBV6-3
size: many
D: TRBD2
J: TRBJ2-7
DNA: TGTGCCAGCAGTTATTGGGCTAGCGGGACCTACGAGCAGTACTTC
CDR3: CASSYWASGTYEQYF

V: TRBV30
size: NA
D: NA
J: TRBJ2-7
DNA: TGTGCCTGTCACCTTGGGGGGGGCACTAGCGAGCAGTACTTC
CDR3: CACHLGGGTSEQYF

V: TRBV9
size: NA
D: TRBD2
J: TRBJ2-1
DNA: TGTGCCAGCTGCCCCGGACTAGCGGGAGCCGCGCAGTTCTTC
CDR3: CASCPGLAGAAQFF

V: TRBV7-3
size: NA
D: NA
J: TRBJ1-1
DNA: TGTGCCAGCAGCTTAACGTTAGGGACAGAAGCTTTCTTT
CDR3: CASSLTLGTEAFF

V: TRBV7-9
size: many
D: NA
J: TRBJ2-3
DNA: TGTGCCAGCAGCTTAGTTAATTTCGCAGATACGCAGTATTTT
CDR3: CASSLVNFADTQYF

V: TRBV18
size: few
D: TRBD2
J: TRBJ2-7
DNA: TGTGCCAGCTCACAGAGACAGGTAGCGGGGGAGCAGTACTTC
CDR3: CASSQRQVAGEQYF

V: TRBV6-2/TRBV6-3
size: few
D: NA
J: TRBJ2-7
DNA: TGTGCCAGCAGTTACGTGTCTAGGTACGAGCAGTACTTC
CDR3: CASSYVSRYEQYF

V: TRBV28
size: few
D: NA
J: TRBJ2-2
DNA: TGTGCCAGCAGTTTAGACAGACTAACGAACACCGGGGAGCTGTTTTTT
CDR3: CASSLDRLTNTGELFF

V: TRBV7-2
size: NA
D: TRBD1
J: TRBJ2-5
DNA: TGTGCCAGCAGCTCGGGACAGGGGTTGGTGACCCAGTACTTC
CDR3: CASSSGQGLVTQYF

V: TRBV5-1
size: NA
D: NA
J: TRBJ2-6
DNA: TGCGCCAGCAGCTTGGGACAGACCTCTGGGGCCAACGTCCTGACTTTC
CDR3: CASSLGQTSGANVLTF